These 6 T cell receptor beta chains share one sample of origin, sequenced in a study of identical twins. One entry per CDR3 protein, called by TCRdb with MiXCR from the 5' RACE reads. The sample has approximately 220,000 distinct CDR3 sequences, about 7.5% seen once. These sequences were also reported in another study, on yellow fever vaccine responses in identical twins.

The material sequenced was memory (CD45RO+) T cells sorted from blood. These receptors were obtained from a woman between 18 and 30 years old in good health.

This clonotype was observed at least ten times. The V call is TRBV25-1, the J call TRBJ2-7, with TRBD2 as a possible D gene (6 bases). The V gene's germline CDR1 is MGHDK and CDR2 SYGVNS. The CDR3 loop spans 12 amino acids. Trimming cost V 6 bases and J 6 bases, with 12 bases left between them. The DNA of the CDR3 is TGTGCCAGCAGCGATCTTAGCGGCGAGCAGTACTTC. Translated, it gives CASSDLSGEQYF.

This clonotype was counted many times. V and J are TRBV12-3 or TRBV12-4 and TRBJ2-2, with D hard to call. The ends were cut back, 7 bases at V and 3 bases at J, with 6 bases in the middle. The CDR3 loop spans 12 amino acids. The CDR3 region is CASIFHTGELFF. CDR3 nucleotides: TGTGCCAGCATTTTCCACACCGGGGAGCTGTTTTTT.

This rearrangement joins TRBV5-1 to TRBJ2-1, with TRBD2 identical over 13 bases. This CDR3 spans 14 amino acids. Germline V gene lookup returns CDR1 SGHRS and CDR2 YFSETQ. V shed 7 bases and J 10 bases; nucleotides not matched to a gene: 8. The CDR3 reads CASALGLAGDEQFF. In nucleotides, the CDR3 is TGCGCCAGCGCCCTCGGACTAGCGGGGGACGAGCAGTTCTTC.

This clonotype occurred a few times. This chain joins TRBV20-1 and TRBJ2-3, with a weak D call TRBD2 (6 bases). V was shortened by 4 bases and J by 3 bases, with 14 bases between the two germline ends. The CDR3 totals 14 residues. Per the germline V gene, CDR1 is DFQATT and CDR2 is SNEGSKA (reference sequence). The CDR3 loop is CSAIFGGKTDTQYF. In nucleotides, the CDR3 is TGCAGTGCTATTTTTGGCGGGAAAACAGATACGCAGTATTTT.

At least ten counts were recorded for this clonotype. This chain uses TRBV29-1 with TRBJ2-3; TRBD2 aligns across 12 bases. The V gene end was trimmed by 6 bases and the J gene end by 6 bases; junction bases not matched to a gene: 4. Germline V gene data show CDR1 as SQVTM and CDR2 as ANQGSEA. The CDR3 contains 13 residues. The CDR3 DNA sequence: TGCAGCGTGACTAGCGGGGGAGGTGATACGCAGTATTTT. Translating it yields CSVTSGGGDTQYF.

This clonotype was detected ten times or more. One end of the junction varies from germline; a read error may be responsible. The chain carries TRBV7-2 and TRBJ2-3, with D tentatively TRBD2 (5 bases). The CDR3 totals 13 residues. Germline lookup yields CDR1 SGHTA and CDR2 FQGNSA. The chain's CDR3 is CASSLAGADTQYF. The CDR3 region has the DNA TGCGCCAGCAGCTTGGCCGGGGCAGATACGCAGTATTTT.